A selection of T cell receptor beta chains follows, all from one sample in a study of T cell changes during pregnancy in multiple sclerosis. The data were produced by immunoSEQ multiplex PCR, yet TCRdb's version contains in-frame clones alone and is incomplete. The sample yields some 81,000 clones, 90% to 95% seen once. The sample consisted of peripheral blood, taken after pregnancy. Receptor source: a female donor in good health, enrolled as a control in a pregnancy study. Both conserved end residues are part of each CDR3. A D gene is named only where the DNA matches it firmly. Where a row states a size, it is once, few, many or the class of an expanded clone; other rows omit it.

v_gene	d_gene	abundance	j_gene	CDR3aa	CDR3nt
TRBV7-3	-	-	TRBJ1-3	CASSLKAPGGSGNTIYF	TGTGCCAGCAGCTTAAAGGCCCCAGGTGGGTCTGGAAACACCATATATTTT
TRBV7-3	TRBD2	-	TRBJ2-5	CASAGGRGETQYF	TGTGCCAGCGCGGGGGGACGAGGAGAGACCCAGTACTTC
TRBV7-3	-	-	TRBJ1-1	CASTLNPGLNTEAFF	TGTGCCAGCACCCTAAATCCAGGGCTGAACACTGAAGCTTTCTTT
TRBV9	-	-	TRBJ2-3	CASRGGGSDTQYF	TGTGCCAGCAGGGGAGGGGGTTCGGATACGCAGTATTTT
TRBV5-6	-	-	TRBJ2-1	CASSLAPQVEQFF	TGTGCCAGCAGCTTGGCCCCCCAGGTTGAGCAGTTCTTC
TRBV9	-	few	TRBJ1-6	CASSLFGVNSPLHF	TGTGCCAGCAGCCTCTTCGGGGTAAATTCACCCCTCCACTTT
TRBV7-9	TRBD2	-	TRBJ2-3	CASSPIAGPPDTQYF	TGTGCCAGCAGCCCTATAGCGGGACCGCCAGATACGCAGTATTTT
TRBV21-1	-	-	TRBJ1-5	CASSRTATGGFYQPQHF	TGTGCCAGCAGCCGGACCGCAACAGGGGGTTTTTATCAGCCCCAGCATTTT
TRBV27	TRBD2	-	TRBJ2-7	CASSLVGRGGSYEQYF	TGTGCCAGCAGTTTAGTCGGGAGGGGAGGATCCTACGAGCAGTACTTC
TRBV6-5	-	-	TRBJ2-2	CASRLTTVNTGELFF	TGTGCCAGCCGCTTAACGACAGTTAACACCGGGGAGCTGTTTTTT
TRBV7-3	TRBD2	-	TRBJ2-3	CASSPGLAGGVDTQYF	TGTGCCAGCAGCCCGGGACTAGCGGGGGGTGTAGATACGCAGTATTTT
TRBV5-6	-	-	TRBJ2-2	CASSLISGQGELFF	TGTGCCAGCAGCTTGATTTCTGGACAGGGGGAGCTGTTTTTT
TRBV30	-	-	TRBJ1-4	CAWSSGRGKLFF	TGTGCCTGGAGCTCAGGGCGGGGAAAACTGTTTTTT
TRBV5-1	-	-	TRBJ2-3	CASSLEDRPITDTQYF	TGCGCCAGCAGCTTGGAGGACAGACCCATCACAGATACGCAGTATTTT
TRBV27	TRBD1	once	TRBJ2-7	CASSSFRQGGDEQYF	TGTGCCAGCAGTTCCTTTCGACAGGGTGGCGACGAGCAGTACTTC
TRBV11-2	TRBD1	-	TRBJ2-7	CASSPRDRGGEQYF	TGTGCCAGCAGCCCACGGGACAGGGGGGGCGAGCAGTACTTC
TRBV6-5	-	-	TRBJ2-5	CASSYGNSRWETQYF	TGTGCCAGCAGTTACGGCAATTCTCGCTGGGAGACCCAGTACTTC
TRBV19	-	-	TRBJ1-1	CARRGVGSEAFF	TGTGCCAGACGGGGGGTAGGGTCTGAAGCTTTCTTT
TRBV7-2	TRBD1	-	TRBJ2-5	CASSVTRDRGKETQYF	TGTGCCAGCAGCGTCACCCGGGACAGAGGGAAGGAGACCCAGTACTTC
TRBV6-5	TRBD1	-	TRBJ2-7	CASSYGQGGSYEQYF	TGTGCCAGCAGTTACGGACAGGGCGGCTCCTACGAGCAGTACTTC
TRBV5-6	-	-	TRBJ1-2	CASSSYDEGYGYTF	TGTGCCAGCAGCTCCTATGACGAGGGCTATGGCTACACCTTC
TRBV7-3	TRBD1	-	TRBJ2-1	CASSSTGGTGAGNEQFF	TGTGCCAGCAGCTCCACAGGAGGGACAGGGGCCGGCAATGAGCAGTTCTTC
TRBV6-6	-	-	TRBJ2-2	CASSSDDTTGELFF	TGTGCCAGCAGTTCCGACGACACCACCGGGGAGCTGTTTTTT
TRBV5-1	TRBD2	-	TRBJ2-3	CASSSEGTSGDTQYF	TGCGCCAGCAGCTCGGAGGGCACTAGCGGTGATACGCAGTATTTT
TRBV4-3	-	-	TRBJ1-2	CASSQDLTPYYGYTF	TGCGCCAGCAGCCAAGATCTCACACCTTACTATGGCTACACCTTC
TRBV27	TRBD1	-	TRBJ1-1	CASSFPTGGEAFF	TGTGCCAGCAGTTTCCCAACAGGGGGCGAAGCTTTCTTT
TRBV7-2	-	-	TRBJ1-1	CASSQPRESRNTEAFF	TGTGCCAGCAGCCAACCTCGAGAGAGTAGGAACACTGAAGCTTTCTTT
TRBV5-6	TRBD1	once	TRBJ2-3	CASSDWGQSTDTQYF	TGTGCCAGCAGCGATTGGGGACAGAGCACAGATACGCAGTATTTT
TRBV5-1	-	-	TRBJ1-1	CASSSLLNTEAFF	TGCGCCAGCAGCTCTTTATTGAACACTGAAGCTTTCTTT
TRBV21-1	-	-	TRBJ2-2	CASSTRQGANTGELFF	TGTGCCAGCAGCACCAGACAGGGGGCGAACACCGGGGAGCTGTTTTTT
TRBV5-1	-	-	TRBJ1-2	CASSSGQNYGYTF	TGCGCCAGCAGCTCCGGACAGAACTATGGCTACACCTTC
TRBV18	TRBD1	-	TRBJ2-7	CASSPHPGQGGNEQYF	TGTGCCAGCTCACCACATCCGGGACAGGGGGGCAACGAGCAGTACTTC
TRBV19	-	few	TRBJ1-6	CASSRMDIDNSPLHF	TGTGCCAGTAGTAGGATGGACATCGATAATTCACCCCTCCACTTT
TRBV19	TRBD2	few	TRBJ2-3	CASSIGREPDTQYF	TGTGCCAGTAGTATAGGGCGGGAGCCAGATACGCAGTATTTT
TRBV29-1	TRBD1	-	TRBJ1-1	CSVRTGRTNTEAFF	TGCAGCGTAAGGACAGGGCGGACGAACACTGAAGCTTTCTTT
TRBV7-8	-	-	TRBJ2-7	CASSLDRPYEQYF	TGTGCCAGCAGCTTAGACAGACCATACGAGCAGTACTTC
TRBV30	TRBD2	-	TRBJ2-2	CARTHSGGTGELFF	TGTGCCCGCACACATAGCGGGGGTACCGGGGAGCTGTTTTTT
TRBV7-2	-	-	TRBJ2-3	CASSDGVGSRDTQYF	TGTGCCAGCAGCGACGGGGTAGGGTCTAGGGATACGCAGTATTTT
TRBV20-1	-	-	TRBJ2-7	CSASTDWGQYF	TGCAGTGCTTCGACAGATTGGGGGCAGTACTTC
TRBV14	-	-	TRBJ2-1	CASSQEGGGINEQFF	TGTGCCAGCAGCCAAGAAGGAGGAGGGATCAATGAGCAGTTCTTC
TRBV5-1	-	-	TRBJ2-1	CASSLELSYNEQFF	TGCGCCAGCAGCTTGGAGCTAAGTTACAATGAGCAGTTCTTC
TRBV6-5	-	-	TRBJ1-2	CASRETGTNYGYTF	TGTGCCAGCAGAGAGACGGGGACTAACTATGGCTACACCTTC
TRBV5-5	TRBD1	-	TRBJ2-5	CASSQTGNAGETQYF	TGTGCCAGCAGCCAGACAGGGAACGCGGGAGAGACCCAGTACTTC
TRBV14	TRBD1	-	TRBJ1-1	CASTPNGGQRAFF	TGTGCCAGCACTCCAAATGGGGGACAGCGGGCTTTCTTT
TRBV6-5	-	-	TRBJ2-7	CASSYSAGQTYEQYF	TGTGCCAGCAGTTACTCGGCCGGACAGACCTACGAGCAGTACTTC
TRBV4-2	-	-	TRBJ1-1	CASSQDATGNTEAFF	TGTGCCAGCAGCCAAGATGCTACAGGTAACACTGAAGCTTTCTTT
TRBV18	TRBD2	-	TRBJ2-7	CASSPVGSGVEQYF	TGTGCCAGCTCACCAGTGGGGAGCGGGGTGGAGCAGTACTTC
TRBV7-8	-	few	TRBJ1-1	CASSPPGRANTEAFF	TGTGCCAGCAGCCCCCCCGGCAGGGCGAACACTGAAGCTTTCTTT
TRBV5-1	TRBD1	-	TRBJ2-1	CASSLDRGAEQFF	TGCGCCAGCAGCTTGGACAGGGGCGCTGAGCAGTTCTTC
TRBV9	TRBD1	-	TRBJ1-2	CASSVGGTGDGYTF	TGTGCCAGCAGCGTAGGGGGGACAGGGGATGGCTACACCTTC
TRBV7-2	-	-	TRBJ2-7	CASSLGQGSIHEQYF	TGTGCCAGCAGCTTAGGTCAGGGGAGTATCCACGAGCAGTACTTC
TRBV27	TRBD2	-	TRBJ2-1	CASRALGTSGRIEQFF	TGTGCCAGCAGAGCACTCGGGACTAGCGGGAGAATTGAGCAGTTCTTC
TRBV7-3	TRBD2	-	TRBJ2-1	CASSLTSGYNEQFF	TGTGCCAGCAGCCTAACTAGCGGGTACAATGAGCAGTTCTTC
TRBV4-1	-	-	TRBJ1-2	CASSPAQGGHYGYTF	TGCGCCAGCAGCCCAGCACAGGGAGGGCACTATGGCTACACCTTC
TRBV28	TRBD1	few	TRBJ1-1	CASSRGQGEAFF	TGTGCCAGCAGTCGGGGACAGGGTGAAGCTTTCTTT
TRBV5-6	-	-	TRBJ1-1	CASSLALGGRHTEAFF	TGTGCCAGCAGCTTGGCCTTAGGAGGGCGGCATACTGAAGCTTTCTTT
TRBV7-3	TRBD2	-	TRBJ2-1	CASSFIAGGYNEQFF	TGTGCCAGCAGCTTTATAGCGGGGGGCTACAATGAGCAGTTCTTC
TRBV30	TRBD1	once	TRBJ1-1	CAWTRGQGGTEAFF	TGTGCCTGGACGAGGGGACAGGGGGGCACTGAAGCTTTCTTT